The table lists the clone carrying this TCR beta chain with a few counts. This entry is derived from a study of blood T cell repertoires in COVID-19. A Seattle source enrolled patients during active infection and followed them longitudinally. Per the original data handling: Using reference gene primer amplification, nucleated cell counts were estimated. Sequencing used immunoSEQ multiplex PCR; TCRdb keeps in-frame clones, though not all of them. V, J and clone size were drawn from that table, and D and trimming were deduced from the DNA. The table has 300,000 to 400,000 clones, around nine tenths seen once. Germline loops: CDR1 SGHTA, CDR2 FQGNSA. The CDR3 covers 14 residues. Trimming took 2 bases from V and 2 from J, leaving 9 bases between them.

The material sequenced was peripheral blood. The chain uses TRBV7-2 and TRBJ2-5, with a possible D match to TRBD1 (5 bases). The TCR comes from a woman in her 70s with COVID-19, enrolled during active disease. The CDR3 loop reads CASSLLGVQETQYF. For the CDR3, the DNA is TGTGCCAGCAGCTTACTAGGGGTACAAGAGACCCAGTACTTC.